The 22 T cell receptor beta chains presented below share a single source sample, sequenced in a study of cytomegalovirus exposure and HLA in healthy donors. Generated by immunoSEQ multiplex PCR, the TCRdb table keeps only in-frame clones and is missing some. The sample lists fewer than 140,000 clones, around 90% occurring once. Sequences were obtained from PBMCs. These receptors were collected from a woman between 18 and 30 years old in good health and CMV-seropositive.

J is TRBJ1-1 and V is TRBV5-1; the match to TRBD1 covers 9 bases. Germline values: CDR1 SGHRS, CDR2 YFSETQ. The CDR3 extends over 17 amino acids. The ends lost 0 bases at V and 0 bases at J; junction bases unmatched: 6. The CDR3 sequence is CASSLGDRVGLNTEAFF. DNA of the CDR3: TGCGCCAGCAGCTTGGGGGACAGGGTTGGGTTGAACACTGAAGCTTTCTTT.

This clone was counted only a few times. CDR3 protein: CASSLTGLDYGYTF. CDR3 DNA sequence: TGTGCCAGCAGCTTAACAGGTCTAGACTATGGCTACACCTTC. V and J are TRBV7-9 and TRBJ1-2; D might be TRBD1 (5 bases). V was cut by 2 bases and J by 3 bases, with 10 bases left in between. The CDR3 runs to 14 residues. Germline CDR1 SEHNR, CDR2 FQNEAQ (reference sequence).

The sample holds one count of this clone. The rearrangement uses TRBV18 and TRBJ1-5; maybe TRBD1 (5 bases). The germline V gene encodes CDR1 KGHSH and CDR2 LQKENI. The CDR3 is made up of 16 amino acids. V was trimmed by 3 bases and J by 3 bases, leaving 15 bases between them. CDR3 sequence: CASSPRTGDTNQPQHF. CDR3 coding DNA: TGTGCCAGCTCACCTCGGACGGGGGATACCAATCAGCCCCAGCATTTT.

The genes are TRBV7-6 and TRBJ2-5; no firm D call. Germline V gives CDR1 SGHVS, CDR2 FNYEAQ. The CDR3 length is 15 residues. V lost 5 bases and J 1 base, leaving 14 bases between the germline ends. The CDR3 protein is CASSLTAFGQETQYF. The DNA of the CDR3 is TGTGCCAGCAGCCTGACTGCGTTCGGCCAAGAGACCCAGTACTTC.

The chain links TRBV7-9 to TRBJ2-2; the match to TRBD1 covers 9 bases. CDR1 and CDR2 (germline): SEHNR, FQNEAQ (reference sequence). After removal of 5 bases from V and 5 bases from J, the junction contained 9 bases not matched to a gene. This CDR3 is built from 16 residues. The CDR3 DNA is TGTGCCAGCAGCGTACCGGGACAGGGTTCAACCGGGGAGCTGTTTTTT. Protein product: CASSVPGQGSTGELFF.

The chain couples TRBV5-1 to TRBJ1-4, with no clear D. Germline V CDR1 and CDR2: SGHRS, YFSETQ. This CDR3 region has 14 residues. Trimming took off 4 bases at V and 0 bases at J, with 7 bases between the two ends. The chain's CDR3 is CASSNSSTNEKLFF. DNA for the CDR3: TGCGCCAGCAGCAATTCCTCAACTAATGAAAAACTGTTTTTT. Complete variable domain (other parts from reference TRBV5-1 and TRBJ1-4): KAGVTQTPRYLIKTRGQQVTLSCSPISGHRSVSWYQQTPGQGLQFLFEYFSETQRNKGNFPGRFSGRQFSNSRSEMNVSTLELGDSALYLCASSNSSTNEKLFFGSGTQLSVL.

V gene TRBV4-2 combines with J gene TRBJ2-5, with 11 bases matching TRBD2. Trimming removed 3 bases from V and 4 bases from J; junction bases left unmatched: 7. The germline gives CDR1 LGHNA, CDR2 YNFKEQ. The CDR3 has 16 amino acids. The DNA for the CDR3 is TGTGCCAGCAGCCATCAACTAGCGGGGGCCGGAGAGACCCAGTACTTC. Protein product: CASSHQLAGAGETQYF.

The chain has TRBV6-5 and TRBJ2-3; D unclear. The CDR3 sequence is 13 residues long. Germline V gives CDR1 MNHEY, CDR2 SVGAGI. Trimming removed 2 bases at V and 3 bases at J, with 6 bases between. CDR3 nucleotides: TGTGCCAGCAGTTACACAGAAACAGATACGCAGTATTTT. Protein sequence: CASSYTETDTQYF.

This clone turned up a few times. The V call is TRBV5-6, the J call TRBJ1-2; no firm D call. Trimming took 1 base from V and 1 from J, leaving 11 bases between them. CDR3 length: 15 amino acids. Germline V gene lookup returns CDR1 SGHDT and CDR2 YYEEEE. Written as DNA, the CDR3 is TGTGCCAGCAGCTTGCGAGGGATTGGTAACTATGGCTACACCTTC. It translates to CASSLRGIGNYGYTF.

The genes are TRBV19 and TRBJ1-5; no definite D call. The germline gives CDR1 LNHDA, CDR2 SQIVND (reference sequence). Trimming pared 9 bases from V and 0 bases from J, leaving 27 bases between. The CDR3 covers 19 residues. CDR3 sequence: CASLSIPGRGTGSNQPQHF. CDR3 bases: TGTGCCAGCCTCTCCATCCCGGGCCGGGGAACGGGTAGCAATCAGCCCCAGCATTTT.

This chain joins TRBV19 and TRBJ1-4, with 9 bases lining up with TRBD1. The CDR3 is 13 amino acids. V lost 10 bases and J lost 8; bases outside the gene matches: 8. Germline V gives CDR1 LNHDA, CDR2 SQIVND (reference sequence). CDR3 sequence reads: CATMDRGNEKLFF. In nucleotides, the CDR3 is TGTGCCACCATGGACAGGGGTAACGAAAAACTGTTTTTT. Full variable domain (outside the CDR3, taken from reference TRBV19 and TRBJ1-4): DGGITQSPKYLFRKEGQNVTLSCEQNLNHDAMYWYRQDPGQGLRLIYYSQIVNDFQKGDIAEGYSVSREKKESFPLTVTSAQKNPTAFYLCATMDRGNEKLFFGSGTQLSVL.

The J gene is TRBJ2-7, the V gene TRBV10-1; 8 bases align to TRBD1. This CDR3 spans 14 amino acids. V lost 8 bases and J lost 6; bases outside the gene matches: 12. The germline CDR1 and CDR2 sequences are WNHNN and SYGVQD (reference sequence). CDR3 nucleotide sequence: TGCGCCAGCTCGGACAGGGAGAAAGGAGGCGAGCAGTACTTC. This codes for CASSDREKGGEQYF.

The genes are TRBV4-1 and TRBJ2-3, with 10 positions matching TRBD2. The V gene's germline CDR1 is MGHRA and CDR2 YSYEKL. The CDR3 runs to 14 residues. Trimming took 3 bases from V and 6 from J; bases not matched to a gene: 3. CDR3 bases: TGCGCCAGCAGCCATACTAGCGGGGCTGATACGCAGTATTTT. This translates into CASSHTSGADTQYF.

The chain joins TRBV4-3 to TRBJ1-4, with a possible D match to TRBD1 (5 bases). The V end was cut by 0 bases, the J end by 3 bases, with 8 bases between. The CDR3 totals 15 residues. CDR1 LGHNA and CDR2 YSLEER come from the germline V gene. The CDR3 coding sequence is TGCGCCAGCAGCCAAGATTTGGGGCCTAATGAAAAACTGTTTTTT. Its protein is CASSQDLGPNEKLFF.

This sequence joins TRBV5-4 and TRBJ2-5; TRBD2 is a possible D gene (5 bases). The germline gives CDR1 SGHNT, CDR2 YYREEE (reference sequence). Trimming stripped 4 bases from V and 1 base from J, with 11 bases between. This CDR3 has 14 amino acids. CDR3 bases: TGTGCCAGCAGCCCCCGGGGAAGCCAAGAGACCCAGTACTTC. This codes for CASSPRGSQETQYF.

The J gene is TRBJ1-5, the V gene TRBV27; D not resolved. CDR3 length: 15 amino acids. CDR1 is MNHEY and CDR2 is SMNVEV in the germline V gene (reference sequence). V was shortened by 5 bases and J by 5 bases, with 16 bases between the two germline ends. The CDR3 spells CASSPSGWADQPQHF. In nucleotides, the CDR3 is TGTGCCAGCAGTCCCAGCGGGTGGGCCGATCAGCCCCAGCATTTT.

The J gene is TRBJ1-2, the V gene TRBV7-2, with D possibly being TRBD1 (6 bases). The germline V and J ends were trimmed by 4 bases and 4 bases, with 19 bases remaining between them. This CDR3 contains 16 residues. Germline V gives CDR1 SGHTA, CDR2 FQGNSA. The CDR3 loop is CASSSRTAHESYGYTF. In nucleotides, the CDR3 is TGTGCCAGCAGCTCACGGACAGCCCACGAGAGCTATGGCTACACCTTC. Looking up the rest from reference TRBV7-2 and TRBJ1-2 gives the full variable domain: GAGVSQSPSNKVTEKGKDVELRCDPISGHTALYWYRQSLGQGLEFLIYFQGNSAPDKSGLPSDRFSAERTGGSVSTLTIQRTQQEDSAVYLCASSSRTAHESYGYTFGSGTRLTVV.

This chain joins TRBV9 and TRBJ2-2; TRBD1 might be the D (5 bases). Trimming took 7 bases from V and 2 from J, leaving 12 bases between them. CDR1 is SGDLS, CDR2 YYNGEE, per germline. This CDR3 region has 14 residues. CDR3: CASGEDTNTGELFF. In DNA, the CDR3 is TGTGCCAGCGGTGAGGACACCAACACCGGGGAGCTGTTTTTT.

The chain has TRBV7-9 and TRBJ2-7, with 11 bases fitting TRBD1. The junction had 4 bases not matched to a gene; V was cut back by 2 bases and J by 7 bases. The CDR3 has 14 residues. From germline, CDR1 is SEHNR and CDR2 FQNEAQ (reference sequence). The CDR3 nucleotides are TGTGCCAGCAGCTTACGGGGGACAGGGGGTGAGCAGTACTTC. Its translation: CASSLRGTGGEQYF.

This chain connects TRBV4-1 to TRBJ1-3, with 8 bases identical to TRBD1. V lost 2 bases and J lost 0; bases outside the gene matches: 9. In germline, CDR1 is MGHRA, CDR2 YSYEKL. This CDR3 is built from 18 residues. CDR3 sequence (DNA): TGCGCCAGCAGCCAACCGGGGACAGGAGGTTACTCTGGAAACACCATATATTTT. Protein product: CASSQPGTGGYSGNTIYF.

CDR3 in DNA: TGTGCCAGCAGCTCTTCCGCCGGGACAATGGATAATTCACCCCTCCACTTT. The encoded protein is CASSSSAGTMDNSPLHF. V and J are TRBV5-5 and TRBJ1-6, with D possibly matching TRBD1 (6 bases). Trimming pared 3 bases from V and 5 bases from J, leaving 18 bases between. Germline assignment: CDR1 SGHKS and CDR2 YYEKEE (reference sequence). CDR3 size: 17 residues.

The J gene is TRBJ2-3, the V gene TRBV19; TRBD2 matches at 8 bases. This CDR3 contains 17 residues. V lost 6 bases, J lost 3 bases, and 14 bases stayed unmatched. CDR1 is LNHDA and CDR2 is SQIVND in the germline V gene (reference sequence). The CDR3, as DNA: TGTGCCAGTAGCACCAGCCCCTCATCGGGGGGGACAGATACGCAGTATTTT. Encoded protein: CASSTSPSSGGTDTQYF. The whole variable domain, filled in from reference TRBV19 and TRBJ2-3, reads DGGITQSPKYLFRKEGQNVTLSCEQNLNHDAMYWYRQDPGQGLRLIYYSQIVNDFQKGDIAEGYSVSREKKESFPLTVTSAQKNPTAFYLCASSTSPSSGGTDTQYFGPGTRLTVL.